This is a list of T cell receptor beta chains from one sample in a study of blood T cells in healthy people across ages. TCRdb reprocessed the 5' RACE reads via MiXCR and lists one record per CDR3 protein. The repertoire holds about 1.5 million distinct CDR3 sequences, with roughly two fifths as singletons. Sequencing was carried out using blood. The receptor set was obtained from a woman between 18 and 29 years old in good health. The CDR3 runs from the conserved cysteine through the conserved F or W. Each record gives: D gene, clone size, J gene, V gene, CDR3 DNA, CDR3 protein. A D gene is named only where the DNA matches it firmly. Not all rows give a size; the values are once, few, many and, for expanded clones, a class.

D gene: .
clone size: .
J gene: TRBJ1-2
V gene: TRBV28
CDR3 DNA: TGTGCCAGCAGTTTGTTGTCGAGGGGCTACACCTTC
CDR3 protein: CASSLLSRGYTF

D gene: TRBD1
clone size: once
J gene: TRBJ2-5
V gene: TRBV2
CDR3 DNA: TGTGCCAGCACGGGACAGGGGTCGGAGACCCAGTACTTC
CDR3 protein: CASTGQGSETQYF

D gene: TRBD1
clone size: few
J gene: TRBJ2-7
V gene: TRBV7-9
CDR3 DNA: TGTGCCAGCAGCCGAGGGGGACAGGGGATTTACGAGCAGTACTTC
CDR3 protein: CASSRGGQGIYEQYF

D gene: TRBD2
clone size: .
J gene: TRBJ2-1
V gene: TRBV20-1
CDR3 DNA: TGCAGTGCTAGACCCACCGGGACTAGCGGTTACAATGAGCAGTTCTTC
CDR3 protein: CSARPTGTSGYNEQFF

D gene: .
clone size: .
J gene: TRBJ2-1
V gene: TRBV20-1
CDR3 DNA: TGCAGTGCTAGAGGAAGAGGGGGGATGGAGCAGTTCTTC
CDR3 protein: CSARGRGGMEQFF

D gene: .
clone size: .
J gene: TRBJ1-4
V gene: TRBV7-9
CDR3 DNA: TGTGCCAGCGAGGGGGAAGGGGCTAATGAAAAACTGTTTTTT
CDR3 protein: CASEGEGANEKLFF

D gene: TRBD2
clone size: .
J gene: TRBJ2-3
V gene: TRBV29-1
CDR3 DNA: TGCAGCGGATTGGGGGGGAGCACAGATACGCAGTATTTT
CDR3 protein: CSGLGGSTDTQYF

D gene: TRBD1
clone size: few
J gene: TRBJ1-6
V gene: TRBV12-3/TRBV12-4
CDR3 DNA: TGTGCCAGCAGTCCGAGACAGGGCCCTAATTCACCCCTCCACTTT
CDR3 protein: CASSPRQGPNSPLHF

D gene: .
clone size: .
J gene: TRBJ2-7
V gene: TRBV27
CDR3 DNA: TGTGCCAGCAGTCTAGGACAGAGCCCCGAGCAGTACTTC
CDR3 protein: CASSLGQSPEQYF

D gene: .
clone size: .
J gene: TRBJ2-1
V gene: TRBV25-1
CDR3 DNA: TGTGCCAGCAGTGTGGACAGCTTTTACAATGAGCAGTTCTTC
CDR3 protein: CASSVDSFYNEQFF

D gene: TRBD1
clone size: .
J gene: TRBJ2-7
V gene: TRBV6-5
CDR3 DNA: TGTGCCAGCAGTGACGCGGACAGGAACTACGAGCAGTACTTC
CDR3 protein: CASSDADRNYEQYF

D gene: .
clone size: .
J gene: TRBJ2-1
V gene: TRBV12-5
CDR3 DNA: TGTGCTAGTGGAGCCCGACGGGGAAAATACAATGAGCAGTTCTTC
CDR3 protein: CASGARRGKYNEQFF

D gene: TRBD1
clone size: .
J gene: TRBJ2-1
V gene: TRBV25-1
CDR3 DNA: TGTGCCAGCAGTGAATGGACAGGGGGTGAGCAGTTCTTC
CDR3 protein: CASSEWTGGEQFF

D gene: TRBD1
clone size: .
J gene: TRBJ1-5
V gene: TRBV5-5
CDR3 DNA: TGTGCCAGCAGCGCCGGGACAGCTAGCAATCAGCCCCAGCATTTT
CDR3 protein: CASSAGTASNQPQHF

D gene: .
clone size: few
J gene: TRBJ2-1
V gene: TRBV10-1
CDR3 DNA: TGCGCCAGCAGTGACTCGTCCGTCCAAGAGACCCAGTTCTTC
CDR3 protein: CASSDSSVQETQFF

D gene: TRBD1
clone size: .
J gene: TRBJ2-3
V gene: TRBV27
CDR3 DNA: TGTGCCAGCAGGAACCCGAGGGACAGGGTAACAGATACGCAGTATTTT
CDR3 protein: CASRNPRDRVTDTQYF

D gene: .
clone size: .
J gene: TRBJ1-1
V gene: TRBV29-1
CDR3 DNA: TGCAGCGTTGAAGGTCGCACTGAAGCTTTCTTT
CDR3 protein: CSVEGRTEAFF

D gene: .
clone size: .
J gene: TRBJ2-1
V gene: TRBV7-3
CDR3 DNA: TGTGCCAGCAGCTTCCTGGGGGTCCCGAGGAATGAGCAGTTCTTC
CDR3 protein: CASSFLGVPRNEQFF

D gene: .
clone size: few
J gene: TRBJ2-3
V gene: TRBV20-1
CDR3 DNA: TGCAGTGCTGGGGATCCGGGAAAAGTAGATACGCAGTATTTT
CDR3 protein: CSAGDPGKVDTQYF

D gene: .
clone size: .
J gene: TRBJ1-1
V gene: TRBV7-9
CDR3 DNA: TGTGCCAGCAGCTTGCCGAGGGTAGGGGATATGAACACTGAAGCTTTCTTT
CDR3 protein: CASSLPRVGDMNTEAFF

D gene: TRBD1
clone size: .
J gene: TRBJ2-7
V gene: TRBV6-2/TRBV6-3
CDR3 DNA: TGTGCCAGCAGAAACAGGGGGCGAGGGGAGCAGTACTTC
CDR3 protein: CASRNRGRGEQYF

D gene: TRBD1
clone size: .
J gene: TRBJ2-1
V gene: TRBV27
CDR3 DNA: TGTGCCAGCAGTTCAGGGGGCTTTACCCTAGTCGCAATCAGGAATGAGCAGTTCTTC
CDR3 protein: CASSSGGFTLVAIRNEQFF

D gene: .
clone size: .
J gene: TRBJ1-2
V gene: TRBV20-1
CDR3 DNA: TGCAGTGCTAGGGGGGGCAGGGAGAGGGGCTACACCTTC
CDR3 protein: CSARGGRERGYTF

D gene: TRBD1
clone size: .
J gene: TRBJ1-4
V gene: TRBV9
CDR3 DNA: TGTGCCAGCGGATTGACAGGGTCTAATGAAAAGCTGTTTTTT
CDR3 protein: CASGLTGSNEKLFF

D gene: TRBD2
clone size: .
J gene: TRBJ2-2
V gene: TRBV4-1
CDR3 DNA: TGCGCCAGCAGCCAAGAAGGAAGCGGGGGGGCTAAGGTCGGGGAGCTGTTTTTT
CDR3 protein: CASSQEGSGGAKVGELFF

D gene: TRBD1
clone size: few
J gene: TRBJ2-3
V gene: TRBV7-9
CDR3 DNA: TGTGCCAGCAGCATCGGGACAGGGGCAGAAGATACGCAGTATTTT
CDR3 protein: CASSIGTGAEDTQYF

D gene: TRBD1
clone size: .
J gene: TRBJ1-2
V gene: TRBV19
CDR3 DNA: TGTGCCAGTAGGACGACAGGGCACGACTATGGCTACACCTTC
CDR3 protein: CASRTTGHDYGYTF

D gene: .
clone size: .
J gene: TRBJ1-1
V gene: TRBV3-1
CDR3 DNA: TGTGCCGCCGTTGGGGGGCTCGGCACTGAAGCTTTCTTT
CDR3 protein: CAAVGGLGTEAFF

D gene: .
clone size: .
J gene: TRBJ2-7
V gene: TRBV12-3/TRBV12-4
CDR3 DNA: TGTGCCAGCAAGGAGGGGGCGCACGAGCAGTACTTC
CDR3 protein: CASKEGAHEQYF

D gene: .
clone size: .
J gene: TRBJ1-4
V gene: TRBV21-1
CDR3 DNA: TGTGCCAGCCCTAACCGGGGACAGACAACTAATGAAAAACTGTTTTTT
CDR3 protein: CASPNRGQTTNEKLFF

D gene: TRBD2
clone size: .
J gene: TRBJ2-3
V gene: TRBV7-2
CDR3 DNA: TGTGCCAGCAGCTTGGACTCTAGCGGGGGGGCAGATACGCAGTATTTT
CDR3 protein: CASSLDSSGGADTQYF

D gene: .
clone size: few
J gene: TRBJ1-1
V gene: TRBV29-1
CDR3 DNA: TGCAGCGTTGGACAGTCGGAAGCTTTCTTT
CDR3 protein: CSVGQSEAFF

D gene: .
clone size: .
J gene: TRBJ1-5
V gene: TRBV20-1
CDR3 DNA: TGCAGTGCTAGACCCACCCGGACAGCATCTTATAGCAATCAGCCCCAGCATTTT
CDR3 protein: CSARPTRTASYSNQPQHF

D gene: .
clone size: .
J gene: TRBJ2-1
V gene: TRBV30
CDR3 DNA: TGTGCCTGGAGTGTGAGGCAGGATTACAATGAGCAGTTCTTC
CDR3 protein: CAWSVRQDYNEQFF

D gene: .
clone size: .
J gene: TRBJ2-7
V gene: TRBV5-1
CDR3 DNA: TGCGCCAGCAGCTTGGGGTCGACAGGCAACTACGAGCAGTACTTC
CDR3 protein: CASSLGSTGNYEQYF

D gene: .
clone size: .
J gene: TRBJ2-3
V gene: TRBV7-2
CDR3 DNA: TGTGCCAGCAGCTTAGTTGCGGGAAATATGCAGTATTTT
CDR3 protein: CASSLVAGNMQYF

D gene: TRBD1
clone size: few
J gene: TRBJ2-1
V gene: TRBV12-3/TRBV12-4
CDR3 DNA: TGTGCCAGCAGTCGACACCTGGGGACAGGGGGTGGCAATGAGCAGTTCTTC
CDR3 protein: CASSRHLGTGGGNEQFF

D gene: .
clone size: .
J gene: TRBJ1-3
V gene: TRBV15
CDR3 DNA: TGTGCCACCGGGCGGGCGGGGGCATCTGGAAACACCATATATTTT
CDR3 protein: CATGRAGASGNTIYF

D gene: .
clone size: .
J gene: TRBJ1-2
V gene: TRBV6-1
CDR3 DNA: TGTGCCAGCAGTTTAATCGGGGGCCAAATCGGCTATGGCTACACCTTC
CDR3 protein: CASSLIGGQIGYGYTF

D gene: TRBD1
clone size: .
J gene: TRBJ1-1
V gene: TRBV28
CDR3 DNA: TGTGCCAGCAGGGACAGGCACATGAACACTGAAGCTTTCTTT
CDR3 protein: CASRDRHMNTEAFF